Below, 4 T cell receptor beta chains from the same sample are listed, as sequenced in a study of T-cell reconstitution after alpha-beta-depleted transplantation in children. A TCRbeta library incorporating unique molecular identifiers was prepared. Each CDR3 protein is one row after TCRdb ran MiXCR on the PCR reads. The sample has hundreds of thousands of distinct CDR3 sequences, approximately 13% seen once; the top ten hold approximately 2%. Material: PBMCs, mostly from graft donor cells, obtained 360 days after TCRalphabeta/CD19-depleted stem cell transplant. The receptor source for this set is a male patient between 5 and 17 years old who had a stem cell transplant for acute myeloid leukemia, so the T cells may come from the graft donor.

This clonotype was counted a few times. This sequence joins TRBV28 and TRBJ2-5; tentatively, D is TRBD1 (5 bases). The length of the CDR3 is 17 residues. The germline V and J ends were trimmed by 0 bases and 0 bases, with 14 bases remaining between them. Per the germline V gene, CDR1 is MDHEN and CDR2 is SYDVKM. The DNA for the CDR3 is TGTGCCAGCAGTTTATGGGGCCGACAGTCCAACCAAGAGACCCAGTACTTC. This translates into CASSLWGRQSNQETQYF.

DNA of the CDR3: TGCAGCGTGGTGACCGTTATCTATGGCTACACCTTC. The encoded protein is CSVVTVIYGYTF. The chain recombines TRBV29-1 with TRBJ1-2; D not resolved. CDR3 length equals 12 residues. Trimming stripped 6 bases from V and 4 bases from J, with 12 bases between. Germline CDR1 SQVTM, CDR2 ANQGSEA.

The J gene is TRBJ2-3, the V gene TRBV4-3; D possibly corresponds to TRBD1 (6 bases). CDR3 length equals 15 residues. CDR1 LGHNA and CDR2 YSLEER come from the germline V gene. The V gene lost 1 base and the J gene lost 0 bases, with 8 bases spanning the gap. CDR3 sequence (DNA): TGCGCCAGCAGCCAAGCGGACAGTAGCACAGATACGCAGTATTTT. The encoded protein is CASSQADSSTDTQYF.

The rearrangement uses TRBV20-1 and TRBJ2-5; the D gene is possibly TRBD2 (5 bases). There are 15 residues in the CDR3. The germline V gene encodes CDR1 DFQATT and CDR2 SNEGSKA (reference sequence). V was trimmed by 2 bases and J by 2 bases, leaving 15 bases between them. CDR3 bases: TGCAGTGCTAGAACGCGAAGGCGGGTTCAAGAGACCCAGTACTTC. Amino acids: CSARTRRRVQETQYF.